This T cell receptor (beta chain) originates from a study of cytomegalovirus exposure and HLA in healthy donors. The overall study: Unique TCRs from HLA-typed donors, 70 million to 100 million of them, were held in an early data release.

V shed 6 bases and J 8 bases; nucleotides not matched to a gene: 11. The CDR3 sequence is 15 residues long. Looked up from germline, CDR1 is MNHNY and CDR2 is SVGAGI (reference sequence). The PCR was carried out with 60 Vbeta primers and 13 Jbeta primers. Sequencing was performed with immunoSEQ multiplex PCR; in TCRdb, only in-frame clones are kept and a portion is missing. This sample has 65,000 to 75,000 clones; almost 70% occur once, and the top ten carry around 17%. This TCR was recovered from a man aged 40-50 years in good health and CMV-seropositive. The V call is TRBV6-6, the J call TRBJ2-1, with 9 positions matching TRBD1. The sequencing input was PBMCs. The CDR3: CASRASATGGYEQFF. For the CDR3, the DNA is TGTGCCAGCAGAGCATCAGCGACAGGGGGTTATGAGCAGTTCTTC.